The present TCR beta chain was sequenced within a study of shared T cell receptors in the human thymus. Germline V gives CDR1 SNHLY, CDR2 FYNNEI. Trimming cost V 6 bases and J 5 bases; bases outside gene matches: 18. CDR3 length: 19 residues. Profiling relied on immunoSEQ multiplex PCR, and the TCRdb table lists in-frame clones only, not all of them. The sample yields hundreds of thousands of clones, approximately 89% seen once. The same specimen was also included in a second study, on human thymus T cells. From that report: Unrelated individuals reportedly shared highly overlapping thymic TCR repertoires.

Material for sequencing was thymocytes. This chain links TRBV2 with TRBJ2-5; 13 positions match TRBD2. The source is a boy in the first two years of life with a congenital heart defect. As DNA, the CDR3 is TGTGCCAGCAGGGATCACCCGGGACTAGCGGGGACGAGGGTGGAGACCCAGTACTTC. This gives the protein CASRDHPGLAGTRVETQYF.